These 28 T cell receptor beta chains share one sample of origin, sequenced in a study of vaccination and CD4 T cells after COVID-19. The treatment is: approximately 10-day PBMC culture with coronavirus spike peptide pools or control peptides (ViraFEST assay). Cultured CD4+ T cell DNA underwent sequencing with the Oncomine TCR Beta short-read assay. One entry per CDR3 protein results from TCRdb running MiXCR on the PCR reads. Of around 14,000 distinct CDR3 sequences in the sample, roughly 73% are singletons; the top ten hold approximately 10%. The antigens for these receptors are not known. Material for sequencing was CD4+ T cells from blood, cultured in vitro. These receptors were taken from a human donor who had recovered from COVID-19.

V gene TRBV5-1 combines with J gene TRBJ1-6; the D is unclear. V was cut by 4 bases and J by 9 bases, with 17 bases left in between. This CDR3 comprises 15 residues. Germline-derived CDR1 and CDR2 are SGHRS and YFSETQ. The CDR3 sequence is CASSTQAGFSSPLHF. CDR3 nucleotide sequence: TGCGCCAGCAGCACCCAAGCGGGGTTTAGTTCACCCCTCCACTTT.

The sample holds a few counts of this clonotype. The V call is TRBV28, the J call TRBJ2-7; 9 bases match TRBD2. Germline V CDR1 and CDR2: MDHEN, SYDVKM. CDR3 size: 15 residues. The trim removed 2 bases at V and 4 bases at J, leaving 6 bases unmatched. The CDR3 DNA is TGTGCCAGCAGTTTAGTACTAGCGGGTATTTACGAGCAGTACTTC. Encoded protein: CASSLVLAGIYEQYF.

This chain links TRBV2 with TRBJ2-1, with TRBD1 identical over 7 bases. CDR3 length: 16 residues. Germline trimming cut 3 bases from V and 3 bases from J; bases unmatched to any gene: 8. Germline lookup yields CDR1 SNHLY and CDR2 FYNNEI. The CDR3 is CASSDLGTAYYNEQFF. In DNA form, the CDR3 reads TGTGCCAGCAGTGATTTGGGGACAGCTTACTACAATGAGCAGTTCTTC.

This clonotype has only one observation. The V gene is TRBV7-2, the J gene TRBJ2-5; D remains unclear. The CDR3 is made up of 16 amino acids. The germline CDR1 and CDR2 sequences are SGHTA and FQGNSA. V lost 5 bases to trimming and J lost 3 bases, with 19 bases between them. The CDR3 here is CASSPGKGPGEETQYF. CDR3 in DNA: TGTGCCAGCAGCCCTGGGAAAGGCCCTGGGGAAGAGACCCAGTACTTC. The full variable domain, with the rest looked up from reference TRBV7-2 and TRBJ2-5, is GAGVSQSPSNKVTEKGKDVELRCDPISGHTALYWYRQSLGQGLEFLIYFQGNSAPDKSGLPSDRFSAERTGGSVSTLTIQRTQQEDSAVYLCASSPGKGPGEETQYFGPGTRLLVL.

This clonotype appeared a few times. The genes are TRBV7-2 and TRBJ2-3; 9 bases fit TRBD1. Germline V lookup: CDR1 SGHTA, CDR2 FQGNSA. Trimming removed 2 bases from V and 1 base from J; junction bases left unmatched: 10. The CDR3 runs 18 residues. The CDR3 is CASSLWGLGTGRTDTQYF. The CDR3 region has the DNA TGTGCCAGCAGCTTATGGGGTCTCGGGACAGGGCGCACAGATACGCAGTATTTT.

This rearrangement joins TRBV21-1 to TRBJ2-2. TRBV21-1 is a recognized pseudogene. The CDR3 loop spans 16 amino acids. As DNA, the CDR3 is TGTGCCAGCTTCGACTCGACGGTCCGAAACACCGGGGAGCTGTTTTTT. Residues: CASFDSTVRNTGELFF.

The chain recombines TRBV7-9 with TRBJ1-5; no clear D. CDR1 and CDR2 from the germline V gene are SEHNR and FQNEAQ (reference sequence). V lost 3 bases, J lost 7 bases, and 10 bases lay in between. The CDR3 is made up of 13 amino acids. The DNA for the CDR3 is TGTGCCAGCAGCTTGGAGGTTACACAGCCCCAGCATTTT. Protein product: CASSLEVTQPQHF.

The chain is built from TRBV7-6 and TRBJ1-1, with a weak D call TRBD1 (5 bases). In germline, CDR1 is SGHVS, CDR2 FNYEAQ. This CDR3 has 16 amino acids. The V end was cut by 2 bases, the J end by 0 bases, with 13 bases between. CDR3 sequence reads: CASSLSRQGLNTEAFF. In nucleotides, the CDR3 is TGTGCCAGCAGCTTAAGCCGCCAGGGATTGAACACTGAAGCTTTCTTT.

This clonotype was counted a few times. The chain links TRBV20-1 to TRBJ2-2; 8 positions agree with TRBD1. This CDR3 is built from 14 residues. Germline V gene lookup returns CDR1 DFQATT and CDR2 SNEGSKA (reference sequence). J gave up 6 bases and V 5 bases, and 8 bases lay outside the gene matches. The CDR3 here is CSAPQDRVSGELFF. The CDR3 DNA sequence: TGCAGTGCTCCCCAGGACAGGGTTTCCGGGGAGCTGTTTTTT.

This clonotype showed up just a few times. The CDR3 nucleotides are TGCAGTGCCCCCCACAGTAACTCCTACGAGCAGTACTTC. Amino acid sequence: CSAPHSNSYEQYF. The V gene is TRBV20-1, the J gene TRBJ2-7, with D unclear. The ends were cut back, 6 bases at V and 0 bases at J, with 12 bases in the middle. The CDR3 runs to 13 residues. The germline V gene encodes CDR1 DFQATT and CDR2 SNEGSKA (reference sequence).

V usage is TRBV12-3 or TRBV12-4 and J usage is TRBJ1-2; no clear D gene. The CDR3 extends over 17 amino acids. V was pared by 6 bases and J by 0 bases, with 20 bases between. The CDR3 spells CASSLNREGPANYGYTF. The CDR3 bases are TGTGCCAGCAGCTTAAACCGGGAGGGTCCGGCTAACTATGGCTACACCTTC.

Worth noting for this clonotype: Mismatch with germline at one junction end may stem from a read error. This chain uses TRBV27 with TRBJ2-3, with unresolved D. The CDR3 extends over 14 amino acids. Germline CDR1 reads MNHEY; CDR2 reads SMNVEV (reference sequence). The CDR3 DNA follows: TGTGCCACCAGTCGCCGGCGGTTCACAGATACGCAGTATTTT. Translated, it gives CATSRRRFTDTQYF.

This chain joins TRBV7-2 and TRBJ1-2; maybe TRBD1 (6 bases). The ends were cut back, 5 bases at V and 4 bases at J, with 14 bases in the middle. The V gene's germline CDR1 is SGHTA and CDR2 FQGNSA. CDR3 length: 14 residues. CDR3 nucleotides: TGTGCCAGCAGCCAGGGCACAGGGCGCTATGGCTACACCTTC. Translated: CASSQGTGRYGYTF. Full variable domain (rest looked up from reference TRBV7-2 and TRBJ1-2): GAGVSQSPSNKVTEKGKDVELRCDPISGHTALYWYRQSLGQGLEFLIYFQGNSAPDKSGLPSDRFSAERTGGSVSTLTIQRTQQEDSAVYLCASSQGTGRYGYTFGSGTRLTVV.

This clonotype was detected a few times. J is TRBJ1-5 and V is TRBV7-9, with 9 bases matching TRBD1. The CDR3 is 17 residues long. The germline CDR1 and CDR2 sequences are SEHNR and FQNEAQ (reference sequence). V lost 5 bases and J lost 1; bases outside the gene matches: 9. As DNA, the CDR3 is TGTGCCAGCAGCCGAACTGGGACAGGGCTGAGCAATCAGCCCCAGCATTTT. This encodes CASSRTGTGLSNQPQHF.

Comments on this clonotype: Mismatch with germline at one junction end may stem from a read error. The chain combines TRBV6-1 with TRBJ1-3, with D possibly matching TRBD1 (6 bases). Germline lookup yields CDR1 MNHNS and CDR2 SASEGT. The length of the CDR3 is 15 residues. CDR3 protein: CASGIDRSSRNTIYF. The CDR3 coding sequence is TGTGCCAGCGGAATTGACAGGAGCTCTAGAAACACCATATATTTT.

For the CDR3, the DNA is TGTGCCAGCTCACCGGGGGCCGGACAGCCCCAGCATTTT. Its translation: CASSPGAGQPQHF. This rearrangement joins TRBV18 to TRBJ1-5; the D gene is possibly TRBD1 (6 bases). This CDR3 has 13 amino acids. The V gene lost 3 bases and the J gene lost 7 bases, with 10 bases spanning the gap. CDR1 and CDR2 (germline): KGHSH, LQKENI. The whole variable domain, filled in from reference TRBV18 and TRBJ1-5, reads NAGVMQNPRHLVRRRGQEARLRCSPMKGHSHVYWYRQLPEEGLKFMVYLQKENIIDESGMPKERFSAEFPKEGPSILRIQQVVRGDSAAYFCASSPGAGQPQHFGDGTRLSIL.

The rearrangement uses TRBV20-1 and TRBJ2-1, with 12 bases fitting TRBD2. This CDR3 has 20 residues. With V trimmed by 3 bases and J by 0 bases, 15 bases remained unmatched. CDR1 and CDR2 (germline): DFQATT, SNEGSKA (reference sequence). The CDR3 loop is CSARGSSGRGLTSSYNEQFF. The CDR3 DNA is TGCAGTGCTAGGGGCTCTAGCGGGAGGGGCCTGACGAGCTCCTACAATGAGCAGTTCTTC.

V gene TRBV6-1 combines with J gene TRBJ1-6; tentatively, D is TRBD1 (5 bases). The CDR3 has 17 residues. Deletions cut 4 bases from V and 7 bases from J, with 20 bases between. Germline V lookup: CDR1 MNHNS, CDR2 SASEGT. This chain's CDR3 is CASSVGLGPATNSPLHF. The CDR3 DNA follows: TGTGCCAGCAGTGTTGGTCTGGGGCCCGCGACGAATTCACCCCTCCACTTT.

This clonotype was observed a few times. The chain is built from TRBV15 and TRBJ1-5; no definite D call. The V gene's germline CDR1 is LNHNV and CDR2 YYDKDF (reference sequence). Trimming stripped 1 base from V and 8 bases from J, with 15 bases between. This CDR3 is built from 15 residues. CDR3 amino acids: CATSRVPSSVEPQHF. DNA for the CDR3: TGTGCCACCAGCAGAGTGCCGTCCTCCGTGGAGCCCCAGCATTTT. Looking up the rest from reference TRBV15 and TRBJ1-5 gives the full variable domain: DAMVIQNPRYQVTQFGKPVTLSCSQTLNHNVMYWYQQKSSQAPKLLFHYYDKDFNNEADTPDNFQSRRPNTSFCFLDIRSPGLGDTAMYLCATSRVPSSVEPQHFGDGTRLSIL.

The rearrangement links TRBV18 to TRBJ2-7; a weak D match, TRBD1 (5 bases). The CDR3 totals 17 residues. V lost 3 bases and J 2 bases, leaving 20 bases between the germline ends. Germline V CDR1 and CDR2: KGHSH, LQKENI. CDR3 DNA: TGTGCCAGCTCACCCCGCGCCCTAACAGGTCCCACCTACGAGCAGTACTTC. Amino acids: CASSPRALTGPTYEQYF.

The gene calls are TRBV7-2 and TRBJ1-5, with D possibly being TRBD1 (6 bases). Trimming took 4 bases from V and 5 from J, leaving 12 bases between them. The CDR3 consists of 14 residues. Germline CDR1 reads SGHTA; CDR2 reads FQGNSA. The CDR3 sequence: CASSSQGSYQPQHF. The CDR3 DNA reads as TGTGCCAGCAGCTCCCAGGGGAGTTATCAGCCCCAGCATTTT.

This clonotype was seen only once. The V call is TRBV12-3 or TRBV12-4, the J call TRBJ1-1; D remains unclear. Trimming shortened V by 5 bases and J by 0 bases, and 10 bases separated the two germline ends. This CDR3 spans 14 amino acids. As DNA, the CDR3 is TGTGCCAGCAGTACGCACACTTTGAACACTGAAGCTTTCTTT. It specifies CASSTHTLNTEAFF.

The chain carries TRBV15 and TRBJ2-7, with 7 bases that match TRBD1. The V segment lost 4 bases and the J segment 4 bases; nucleotides outside the gene matches: 4. CDR3 size: 13 residues. Germline CDR1 reads LNHNV; CDR2 reads YYDKDF (reference sequence). The DNA for the CDR3 is TGTGCCACCAGCATAGGGGGCGAGTACGAGCAGTACTTC. This translates into CATSIGGEYEQYF. Variable domain in full (rest from reference TRBV15 and TRBJ2-7): DAMVIQNPRYQVTQFGKPVTLSCSQTLNHNVMYWYQQKSSQAPKLLFHYYDKDFNNEADTPDNFQSRRPNTSFCFLDIRSPGLGDTAMYLCATSIGGEYEQYFGPGTRLTVT.

The rearrangement links TRBV7-9 to TRBJ1-6, with 7 bases matching TRBD1. V lost 4 bases, J lost 3 bases, and 3 bases stayed unmatched. CDR3 length: 15 residues. Per germline, CDR1 SEHNR and CDR2 FQNEAQ (reference sequence). CDR3 protein: CASSSRDSYNSPLHF. CDR3 sequence (DNA): TGTGCCAGCAGCTCCCGGGACAGCTATAATTCACCCCTCCACTTT.

CDR3 in amino acids: CASSKGTGHQPQHF. CDR3 in DNA: TGTGCCAGTAGTAAGGGGACAGGGCATCAGCCCCAGCATTTT. The chain links TRBV19 to TRBJ1-5; TRBD1 agrees at 9 bases. The CDR3 is made up of 14 amino acids. V lost 4 bases and J lost 5; bases outside the gene matches: 3. Germline values: CDR1 LNHDA, CDR2 SQIVND (reference sequence).

This clonotype was found once. The chain joins TRBV11-2 to TRBJ2-5; perhaps TRBD2 as D (6 bases). From germline, CDR1 is SGHAT and CDR2 FQNNGV. V was clipped by 5 bases and J by 7 bases, with 17 bases between them. CDR3 length: 14 residues. Written as DNA, the CDR3 is TGTGCCAGCAGCGGAGGGACCTCCCGGGGGACCCAGTACTTC. This translates into CASSGGTSRGTQYF.

This clonotype was seen a single time. This rearrangement joins TRBV28 to TRBJ2-1; D is unclear. The length of the CDR3 is 15 residues. V was shortened by 1 base and J by 2 bases, with 9 bases between the two germline ends. CDR1 is MDHEN and CDR2 is SYDVKM in the germline V gene. The CDR3 coding sequence is TGTGCCAGCAGTTTATTCCCGGTCCCCTACAATGAGCAGTTCTTC. It translates to CASSLFPVPYNEQFF.

The V and J genes are TRBV5-3 and TRBJ2-7; 11 positions match TRBD2. TRBV5-3 is assigned to the ORF class and has an uncertain function. The ends lost 5 bases at V and 3 bases at J; junction bases unmatched: 13. This CDR3 is 17 amino acids long. Here the CDR3 reads CARRALGLAGGHYEQYF. In nucleotides, the CDR3 is TGTGCCAGAAGGGCACTGGGCCTAGCGGGAGGTCACTACGAGCAGTACTTC.